This entry is about one TCR beta chain. The germline V gene has CDR1 SQVTM and CDR2 ANQGSEA. Trimming took off 3 bases at V and 6 bases at J, with 9 bases between the two ends. This CDR3 has 12 amino acids. This entry comes from a study of CD8 T cells in ankylosing spondylitis. TCRdb independently ran MiXCR on the 5' RACE reads; one entry per CDR3 protein. The sample lists 200,000 to 250,000 distinct CDR3 sequences; 20% to 30% were seen once. The chain combines TRBV29-1 with TRBJ2-1; no definite D call. The sequenced material came from blood, either unsorted or a sorted T cell fraction (not recorded which). The receptor was derived from a male donor with ankylosing spondylitis or in good health (not recorded which). The CDR3 DNA follows: TGCAGCGTTGAGCTTTTTGGCAATGAGCAGTTCTTC. Translating gives CSVELFGNEQFF.